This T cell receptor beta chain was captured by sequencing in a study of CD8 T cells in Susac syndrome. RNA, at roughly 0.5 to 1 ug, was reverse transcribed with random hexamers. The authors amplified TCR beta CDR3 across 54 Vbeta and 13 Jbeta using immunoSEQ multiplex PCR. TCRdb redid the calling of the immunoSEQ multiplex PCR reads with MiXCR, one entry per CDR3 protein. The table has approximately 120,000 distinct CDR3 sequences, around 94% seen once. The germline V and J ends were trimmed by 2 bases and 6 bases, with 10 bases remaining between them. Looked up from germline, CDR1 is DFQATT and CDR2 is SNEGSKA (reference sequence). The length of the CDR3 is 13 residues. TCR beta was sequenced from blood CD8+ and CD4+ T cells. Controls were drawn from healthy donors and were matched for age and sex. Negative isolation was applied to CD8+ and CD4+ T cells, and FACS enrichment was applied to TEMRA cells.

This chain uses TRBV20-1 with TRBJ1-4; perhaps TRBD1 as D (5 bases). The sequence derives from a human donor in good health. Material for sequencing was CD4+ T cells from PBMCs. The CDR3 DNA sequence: TGCAGTGCTAGATTGGGGGGTGATGAAAAACTGTTTTTT. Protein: CSARLGGDEKLFF.